Below are 22 T cell receptor beta chains sequenced from a single sample in a study of control samples from healthy donors and cancer patients. Repertoires were generated with immunoSEQ multiplex PCR, while TCRdb's copy carries only in-frame clones and drops some. The sample lists roughly 100,000 clones; 80% to 90% were seen once. The sequencing sample was made of blood. These receptors originate from a woman between 45 and 65 years old in good health.

The V gene is TRBV4-3, the J gene TRBJ1-2; TRBD1 is a possible D gene (5 bases). Germline CDR1 is LGHNA and CDR2 is YSLEER. The CDR3 loop spans 15 amino acids. The V end lost 0 bases, the J end lost 0 bases, and 8 bases lay between the germline ends. The CDR3 here is CASSQDAQANYGYTF. As DNA, the CDR3 is TGCGCCAGCAGCCAAGATGCACAGGCTAACTATGGCTACACCTTC.

This clone was seen a handful of times. The chain recombines TRBV7-2 with TRBJ1-5, with TRBD1 matching 7 bases. The trim removed 1 base at V and 2 bases at J, leaving 8 bases unmatched. Germline CDR1 is SGHTA and CDR2 is FQGNSA. The CDR3 loop spans 17 amino acids. CDR3 in DNA: TGTGCCAGCAGCTTAGTACCAGGGGGGATCGGCAATCAGCCCCAGCATTTT. This sequence encodes CASSLVPGGIGNQPQHF. Filled out from reference TRBV7-2 and TRBJ1-5, the complete variable domain reads GAGVSQSPSNKVTEKGKDVELRCDPISGHTALYWYRQSLGQGLEFLIYFQGNSAPDKSGLPSDRFSAERTGGSVSTLTIQRTQQEDSAVYLCASSLVPGGIGNQPQHFGDGTRLSIL.

The table lists this clone with a few counts. The chain is built from TRBV14 and TRBJ2-1, with TRBD2 matching over 15 bases. In germline, CDR1 is SGHDN, CDR2 FVKESK. CDR3 length: 18 residues. Losses at the gene ends were 3 bases for V and 0 bases for J; bases not matched to a gene: 3. This CDR3 reads CASSHGLAGGSSYNEQFF. The CDR3 DNA sequence: TGTGCCAGCAGCCACGGACTAGCGGGGGGGAGCTCCTACAATGAGCAGTTCTTC.

The rearrangement uses TRBV4-1 and TRBJ1-4; 7 bases map to TRBD1. CDR1 and CDR2 from the germline V gene are MGHRA and YSYEKL. V was clipped by 0 bases and J by 8 bases; unmatched bases: 6. This CDR3 is 15 amino acids long. The CDR3 reads CASSQDDREEEKLFF. The DNA for the CDR3 is TGCGCCAGCAGCCAAGATGACAGGGAGGAAGAAAAACTGTTTTTT.

The chain joins TRBV10-3 to TRBJ2-1, with D possibly TRBD1 on 6 matching bases. Germline loops: CDR1 ENHRY, CDR2 SYGVKD. The CDR3 contains 15 residues. V was cut by 4 bases and J by 0 bases, with 10 bases left in between. The CDR3 is CAISAGQNSYNEQFF. The DNA for the CDR3 is TGTGCCATCAGTGCCGGACAGAACTCCTACAATGAGCAGTTCTTC.

The V gene is TRBV29-1, the J gene TRBJ1-5; 7 bases are a match to TRBD1. V lost 6 bases and J lost 0; bases outside the gene matches: 2. Germline V gives CDR1 SQVTM, CDR2 ANQGSEA. The CDR3 loop spans 13 amino acids. CDR3 DNA sequence: TGCAGCGTGGGACAGACTAGCAATCAGCCCCAGCATTTT. This encodes CSVGQTSNQPQHF.

The chain has TRBV7-3 and TRBJ2-1, with TRBD1 as a possible D gene (5 bases). The V end was cut by 3 bases, the J end by 7 bases, with 22 bases between. Germline V lookup: CDR1 SGHTA, CDR2 FQGTGA. The CDR3 has 17 amino acids. CDR3 region: CASSFLPQGSASNEQFF. The CDR3 DNA sequence: TGTGCCAGCAGCTTTCTTCCGCAGGGATCCGCGTCAAATGAGCAGTTCTTC.

This clone was counted a single time. The chain joins TRBV7-2 to TRBJ2-7, with 7 bases identical to TRBD1. This CDR3 comprises 15 residues. The V gene's germline CDR1 is SGHTA and CDR2 FQGNSA. The ends lost 6 bases at V and 0 bases at J; junction bases unmatched: 8. The CDR3: CASSHTTGSSYEQYF. CDR3 DNA: TGTGCCAGCAGTCACACGACAGGGAGCTCCTACGAGCAGTACTTC.

The chain carries TRBV2 and TRBJ1-5; 9 nucleotides line up with TRBD1. This CDR3 is 15 amino acids long. Germline CDR1 is SNHLY and CDR2 is FYNNEI. J gave up 4 bases and V 7 bases, and 8 bases lay outside the gene matches. The DNA for the CDR3 is TGTGCCAGCACTCTAACAGGGGGCCCTAATCAGCCCCAGCATTTT. This sequence encodes CASTLTGGPNQPQHF.

The rearrangement joins TRBV7-9 to TRBJ2-7; 9 positions agree with TRBD1. Germline-derived CDR1 and CDR2 are SEHNR and FQNEAQ (reference sequence). The junction had 8 bases not matched to a gene; V was cut back by 6 bases and J by 5 bases. CDR3 size: 14 residues. DNA for the CDR3: TGTGCCAGCAGACCCGCGGACAGGGGAGACGAGCAGTACTTC. It codes for CASRPADRGDEQYF.

V usage is TRBV4-3 and J usage is TRBJ2-7, with 11 bases fitting TRBD2. Per the germline V gene, CDR1 is LGHNA and CDR2 is YSLEER. This CDR3 has 15 residues. Trimming cost V 5 bases and J 4 bases; bases outside gene matches: 7. CDR3 sequence reads: CASSSRLAGLYEQYF. The DNA of the CDR3 is TGCGCCAGCAGCTCCCGACTAGCGGGATTGTACGAGCAGTACTTC.

The chain joins TRBV28 to TRBJ2-5; TRBD1 or TRBD2 may be the D gene (5 bases each). Germline assignment: CDR1 MDHEN and CDR2 SYDVKM. The CDR3 runs 14 residues. The V gene lost 6 bases and the J gene lost 6 bases, with 17 bases spanning the gap. CDR3 amino acids: CASRPGAERKTQYF. The CDR3 nucleotides are TGTGCCAGCAGACCCGGGGCTGAGAGGAAGACCCAGTACTTC.

The V gene is TRBV10-3, the J gene TRBJ2-6, with 8 bases identical to TRBD1. Germline V gives CDR1 ENHRY, CDR2 SYGVKD. V lost 6 bases to trimming and J lost 3 bases; unmatched junction nucleotides: 7. The CDR3 length is 16 residues. The DNA for the CDR3 is TGTGCCATCAGGGACAGGGAGATCGGTGGGGCCAACGTCCTGACTTTC. It yields the protein CAIRDREIGGANVLTF.

Concerning this clone itself: The sample contains more than one DNA sequence encoding this CDR3. V usage is TRBV7-2 and J usage is TRBJ2-5, with 8 bases lining up with TRBD1. The junction had 0 bases not matched to a gene; V was cut back by 2 bases and J by 4 bases. Germline loops: CDR1 SGHTA, CDR2 FQGNSA. The CDR3 loop spans 13 amino acids. The CDR3 protein is CASSLTGGETQYF. The CDR3 bases are TGTGCCAGCAGCTTAACAGGGGGAGAGACCCAGTACTTC.

This chain uses TRBV6-1 with TRBJ1-5; the D gene is possibly TRBD1 (5 bases). V was clipped by 1 base and J by 6 bases, with 10 bases between them. Per germline, CDR1 MNHNS and CDR2 SASEGT. The CDR3 length is 14 residues. This CDR3 is CASSEGVGVQPQHF. The DNA for the CDR3 is TGTGCCAGCAGTGAAGGGGTAGGGGTTCAGCCCCAGCATTTT.

The V and J genes are TRBV19 and TRBJ1-1; D might be TRBD1 (5 bases). The CDR3 runs 15 residues. Germline CDR1 is LNHDA and CDR2 is SQIVND (reference sequence). V was trimmed by 7 bases and J by 3 bases, leaving 18 bases between them. The CDR3 here is CASTRGRSGDTEAFF. CDR3 DNA: TGTGCCAGTACCCGGGGCAGGAGCGGGGACACTGAAGCTTTCTTT.

The V call is TRBV28, the J call TRBJ2-6; a possible D gene is TRBD1 (5 bases). The CDR3 is made up of 16 amino acids. The ends were cut back, 11 bases at V and 0 bases at J, with 17 bases in the middle. CDR1 is MDHEN, CDR2 SYDVKM, per germline. The CDR3 sequence: CAAETETSSGANVLTF. Written as DNA, the CDR3 is TGTGCCGCCGAGACAGAGACGAGCTCTGGGGCCAACGTCCTGACTTTC.

The rearrangement joins TRBV9 to TRBJ2-1; D may be TRBD1 (5 bases). V was cut by 0 bases and J by 7 bases, with 20 bases left in between. From germline, CDR1 is SGDLS and CDR2 YYNGEE. There are 17 residues in the CDR3. This chain's CDR3 is CASSVEGVPAPTNEQFF. CDR3 nucleotides: TGTGCCAGCAGCGTAGAAGGGGTGCCAGCTCCTACTAATGAGCAGTTCTTC.

This sequence joins TRBV27 and TRBJ1-5; 8 bases align to TRBD1. The V gene end was trimmed by 6 bases and the J gene end by 5 bases; junction bases not matched to a gene: 0. CDR3 size: 12 residues. Per germline, CDR1 MNHEY and CDR2 SMNVEV (reference sequence). Here the CDR3 reads CASRTGDQPQHF. The CDR3 bases are TGTGCCAGCAGGACAGGGGATCAGCCCCAGCATTTT.

This clone was seen once. In the same sample, other DNA sequences code for this CDR3. The chain has TRBV7-3 and TRBJ1-2; 8 nucleotides align to TRBD1. This CDR3 comprises 13 residues. Germline CDR1 reads SGHTA; CDR2 reads FQGTGA. V lost 4 bases to trimming and J lost 5 bases; unmatched junction nucleotides: 3. The chain's CDR3 is CASSSGQGYGYTF. In DNA, the CDR3 is TGTGCCAGCAGCTCTGGACAGGGTTATGGCTACACCTTC.

In the case of this clone: Distinct nucleotide sequences in the sample also encode this CDR3. The V gene is TRBV7-2, the J gene TRBJ1-2; D might be TRBD1 (6 bases). This CDR3 comprises 13 residues. Germline loops: CDR1 SGHTA, CDR2 FQGNSA. Trimming stripped 5 bases from V and 4 bases from J, with 11 bases between. This chain's CDR3 is CASSLTGAYGYTF. Here the CDR3 DNA reads TGTGCCAGCAGCCTGACAGGAGCCTATGGCTACACCTTC.

The chain employs TRBV7-6 and TRBJ2-3; TRBD2 matches at 11 bases. J lost 5 bases, V lost 5 bases, and 9 bases had no gene match. Germline V gene data show CDR1 as SGHVS and CDR2 as FNYEAQ. This CDR3 is built from 16 residues. CDR3 region: CASSPLAGGGVDTQYF. Written as DNA, the CDR3 is TGTGCCAGCAGCCCTTTAGCGGGAGGGGGCGTAGATACGCAGTATTTT.